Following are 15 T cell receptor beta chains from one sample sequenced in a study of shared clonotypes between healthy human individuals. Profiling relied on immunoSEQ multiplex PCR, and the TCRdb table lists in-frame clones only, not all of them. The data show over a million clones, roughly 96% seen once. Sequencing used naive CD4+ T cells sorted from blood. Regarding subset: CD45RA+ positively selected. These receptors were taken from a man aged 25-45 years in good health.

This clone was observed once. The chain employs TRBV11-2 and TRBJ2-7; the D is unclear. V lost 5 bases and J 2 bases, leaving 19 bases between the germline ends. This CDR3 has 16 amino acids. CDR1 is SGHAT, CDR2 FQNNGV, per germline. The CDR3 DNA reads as TGTGCCAGCAGCCTATCCTTTGGCAGCTCTACCTACGAGCAGTACTTC. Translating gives CASSLSFGSSTYEQYF.

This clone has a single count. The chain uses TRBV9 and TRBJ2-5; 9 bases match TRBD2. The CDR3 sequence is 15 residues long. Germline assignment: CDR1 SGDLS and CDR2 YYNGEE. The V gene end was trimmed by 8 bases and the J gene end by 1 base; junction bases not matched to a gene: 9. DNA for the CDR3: TGTGCCAGTTCCTCCTCTAGCGGGGTCCAAGAGACCCAGTACTTC. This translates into CASSSSSGVQETQYF.

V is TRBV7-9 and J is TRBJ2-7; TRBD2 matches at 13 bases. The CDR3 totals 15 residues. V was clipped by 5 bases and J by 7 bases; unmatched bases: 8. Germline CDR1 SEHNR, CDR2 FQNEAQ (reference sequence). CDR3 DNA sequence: TGTGCCAGCAGCCTCGGACTAGCGGGAGTCTGGGAGCAGTACTTC. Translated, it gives CASSLGLAGVWEQYF.

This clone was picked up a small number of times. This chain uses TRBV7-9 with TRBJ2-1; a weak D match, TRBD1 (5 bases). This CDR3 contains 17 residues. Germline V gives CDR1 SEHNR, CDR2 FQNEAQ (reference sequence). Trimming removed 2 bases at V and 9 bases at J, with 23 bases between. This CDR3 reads CASSLPQSRPTDSEQFF. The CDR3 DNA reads TGTGCCAGCAGCTTACCACAGTCACGACCGACAGACAGTGAGCAGTTCTTC.

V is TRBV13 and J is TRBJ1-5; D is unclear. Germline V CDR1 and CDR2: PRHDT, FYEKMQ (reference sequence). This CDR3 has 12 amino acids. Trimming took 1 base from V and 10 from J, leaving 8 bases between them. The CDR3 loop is CASSLAAGPQHF. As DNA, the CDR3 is TGTGCCAGCAGCTTAGCTGCAGGTCCCCAGCATTTT. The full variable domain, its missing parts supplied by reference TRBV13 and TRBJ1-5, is AAGVIQSPRHLIKEKRETATLKCYPIPRHDTVYWYQQGPGQDPQFLISFYEKMQSDKGSIPDRFSAQQFSDYHSELNMSSLELGDSALYFCASSLAAGPQHFGDGTRLSIL.

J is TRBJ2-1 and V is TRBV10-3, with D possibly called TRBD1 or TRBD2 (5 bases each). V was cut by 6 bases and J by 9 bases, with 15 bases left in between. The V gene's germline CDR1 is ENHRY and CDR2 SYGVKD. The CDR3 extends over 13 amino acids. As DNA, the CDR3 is TGTGCCATCAGGTATGGACAAGAGGGTGAGCAGTTCTTC. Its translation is CAIRYGQEGEQFF.

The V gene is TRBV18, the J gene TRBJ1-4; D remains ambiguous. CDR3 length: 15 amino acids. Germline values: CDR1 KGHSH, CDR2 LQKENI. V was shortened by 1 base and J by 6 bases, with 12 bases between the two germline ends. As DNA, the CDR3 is TGTGCCAGCTCACCACAGGAACAGTTCGATGAAAAACTGTTTTTT. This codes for CASSPQEQFDEKLFF.

CDR3 nucleotides: TGTGCCAGCAGCCAAGGGAGGGGGACTAATGTAGATGAGCAGTTCTTC. Protein product: CASSQGRGTNVDEQFF. The chain has TRBV14 and TRBJ2-1; D perhaps matches TRBD2 (7 bases). Germline CDR1 reads SGHDN; CDR2 reads FVKESK. The CDR3 covers 16 residues. With 1 base removed from V and 8 bases from J, the gap between germline ends came to 18 bases. The variable domain in full, with the rest retrieved from reference TRBV14 and TRBJ2-1, is EAGVTQFPSHSVIEKGQTVTLRCDPISGHDNLYWYRRVMGKEIKFLLHFVKESKQDESGMPNNRFLAERTGGTYSTLKVQPAELEDSGVYFCASSQGRGTNVDEQFFGPGTRLTVL.

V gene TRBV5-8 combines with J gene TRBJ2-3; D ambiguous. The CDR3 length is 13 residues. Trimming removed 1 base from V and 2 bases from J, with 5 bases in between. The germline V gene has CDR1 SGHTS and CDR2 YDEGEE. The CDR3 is CASSLFNTDTQYF. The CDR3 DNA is TGTGCCAGCAGCTTGTTTAACACAGATACGCAGTATTTT. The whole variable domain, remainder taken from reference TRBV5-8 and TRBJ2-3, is EAGVTQSPTHLIKTRGQQATLRCSPISGHTSVYWYQQALGLGLQFLLWYDEGEERNRGNFPPRFSGRQFPNYSSELNVNALELEDSALYLCASSLFNTDTQYFGPGTRLTVL.

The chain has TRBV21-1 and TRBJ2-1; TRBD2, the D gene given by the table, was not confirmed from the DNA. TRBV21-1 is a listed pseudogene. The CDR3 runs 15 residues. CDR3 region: CASINGLAGAHEQFF. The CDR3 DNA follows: TGTGCCAGCATCAACGGACTAGCGGGAGCCCATGAGCAGTTCTTC.

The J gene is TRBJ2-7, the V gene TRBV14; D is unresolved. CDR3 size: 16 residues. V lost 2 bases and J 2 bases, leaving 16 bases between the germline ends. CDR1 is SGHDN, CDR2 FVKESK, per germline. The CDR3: CASSQTGPSNTYEQYF. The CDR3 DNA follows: TGTGCCAGCAGCCAAACCGGACCGTCGAATACCTACGAGCAGTACTTC.

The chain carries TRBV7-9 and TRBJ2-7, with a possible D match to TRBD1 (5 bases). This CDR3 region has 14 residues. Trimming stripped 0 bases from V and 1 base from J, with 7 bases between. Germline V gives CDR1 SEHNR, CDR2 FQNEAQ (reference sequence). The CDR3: CASSLARQSYEQYF. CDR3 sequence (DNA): TGTGCCAGCAGCTTAGCGAGACAGTCCTACGAGCAGTACTTC.

CDR3 in amino acids: CASSRTGGAFGANVLTF. CDR3 DNA: TGTGCCAGCAGTCGGACAGGGGGCGCATTTGGGGCCAACGTCCTGACTTTC. This chain links TRBV6-4 with TRBJ2-6, with 11 bases matching TRBD1. Germline V CDR1 and CDR2: MRHNA, SNTAGT. V gave up 5 bases and J gave up 3 bases; unmatched junction bases: 6. This CDR3 comprises 17 residues.

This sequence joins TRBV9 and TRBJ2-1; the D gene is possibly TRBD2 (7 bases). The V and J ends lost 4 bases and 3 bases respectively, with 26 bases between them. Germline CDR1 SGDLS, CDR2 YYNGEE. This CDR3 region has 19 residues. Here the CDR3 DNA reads TGTGCCAGCAGCTCAGTGGTAGCTTCGAGAGCGGGACACTACAATGAGCAGTTCTTC. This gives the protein CASSSVVASRAGHYNEQFF.

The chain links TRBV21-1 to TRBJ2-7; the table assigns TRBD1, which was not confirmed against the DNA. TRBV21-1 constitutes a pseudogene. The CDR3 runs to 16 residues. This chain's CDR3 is CASSKARGQPIYEQYF. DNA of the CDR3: TGTGCCAGCAGCAAGGCGAGGGGACAACCGATTTACGAGCAGTACTTC.